Shown below are 16 T cell receptor beta chains from a single sample sequenced in a study of monozygotic twins with cystic fibrosis. The table came from immunoSEQ multiplex PCR; TCRdb's copy has only in-frame clones and leaves some out. The data show 30,000 or so clones, more than 90% seen once. Source material: blood. Receptors were obtained from a girl aged 2 to 9 with cystic fibrosis.

The chain recombines TRBV6-1 with TRBJ1-3, with a weak D call TRBD1 (5 bases). The germline V gene has CDR1 MNHNS and CDR2 SASEGT. CDR3 length equals 16 residues. The V end lost 3 bases, the J end lost 2 bases, and 14 bases lay between the germline ends. The DNA for the CDR3 is TGTGCCAGCAGTGACAGAGACAAGGGGACTGGAAACACCATATATTTT. Its protein product is CASSDRDKGTGNTIYF.

This sequence joins TRBV19 and TRBJ1-2; D might be TRBD1 (5 bases). With 6 bases removed from V and 5 bases from J, the gap between germline ends came to 13 bases. The CDR3 is made up of 13 amino acids. Germline values: CDR1 LNHDA, CDR2 SQIVND (reference sequence). Written as DNA, the CDR3 is TGTGCCAGTAGCCTCCAACCAGGGTATGGCTACACCTTC. Translating it yields CASSLQPGYGYTF. Together with reference TRBV19 and TRBJ1-2, the CDR3 gives the full variable domain: DGGITQSPKYLFRKEGQNVTLSCEQNLNHDAMYWYRQDPGQGLRLIYYSQIVNDFQKGDIAEGYSVSREKKESFPLTVTSAQKNPTAFYLCASSLQPGYGYTFGSGTRLTVV.

V is TRBV28 and J is TRBJ2-7; D is possibly TRBD1 (5 bases). V lost 1 base, J lost 5 bases, and 18 bases lay in between. CDR1 and CDR2 (germline): MDHEN, SYDVKM. The CDR3 is made up of 16 amino acids. The CDR3 coding sequence is TGTGCCAGCAGTTTATCCTACAGGATGGGTTATGACGAGCAGTACTTC. It yields the protein CASSLSYRMGYDEQYF.

The chain recombines TRBV4-2 with TRBJ2-6; D is possibly TRBD1 (6 bases). Per the germline V gene, CDR1 is LGHNA and CDR2 is YNFKEQ. CDR3 length equals 18 residues. The V end lost 5 bases, the J end lost 0 bases, and 17 bases lay between the germline ends. The CDR3 DNA sequence: TGTGCCAGCAGCGTTCCAGGACAGCAAAGCTCTGGGGCCAACGTCCTGACTTTC. Translation: CASSVPGQQSSGANVLTF.

The V gene is TRBV19, the J gene TRBJ2-1, with D perhaps matching TRBD2 (5 bases). Trimming shortened V by 5 bases and J by 5 bases, and 10 bases separated the two germline ends. Germline V CDR1 and CDR2: LNHDA, SQIVND (reference sequence). This CDR3 spans 13 amino acids. CDR3 protein: CASSGSGDNEQFF. CDR3 bases: TGTGCCAGTAGTGGGAGTGGGGACAATGAGCAGTTCTTC.

V usage is TRBV30 and J usage is TRBJ2-2; D may be TRBD1 (6 bases). Looked up from germline, CDR1 is GTSNPN and CDR2 is SVGIG (reference sequence). Trimming took 2 bases from V and 7 from J, leaving 14 bases between them. This CDR3 is 14 amino acids long. The CDR3 DNA is TGTGCCTGGAGTATTGGGGGCTTAAACGGGGAGCTGTTTTTT. Translated: CAWSIGGLNGELFF.

The V and J genes are TRBV4-1 and TRBJ1-1; D gene unclear. Germline-derived CDR1 and CDR2 are MGHRA and YSYEKL. Trimming cost V 0 bases and J 2 bases, with 7 bases left between them. This CDR3 comprises 14 residues. For the CDR3, the DNA is TGCGCCAGCAGCCAAGATCGCGGTAACACTGAAGCTTTCTTT. Its protein is CASSQDRGNTEAFF.

V gene TRBV10-3 combines with J gene TRBJ1-1, with D tentatively TRBD1 (5 bases). CDR1 ENHRY and CDR2 SYGVKD come from the germline V gene. The V end lost 8 bases, the J end lost 8 bases, and 15 bases lay between the germline ends. The CDR3 length is 12 residues. CDR3 residues: CAIVGTGGEAFF. In DNA, the CDR3 is TGTGCCATCGTTGGGACGGGTGGAGAAGCTTTCTTT.

The J gene is TRBJ1-5, the V gene TRBV6-1; a weak D match, TRBD1 (6 bases). The ends were cut back, 5 bases at V and 3 bases at J, with 14 bases in the middle. Germline V gene lookup returns CDR1 MNHNS and CDR2 SASEGT. The CDR3 extends over 15 amino acids. CDR3 sequence: CASSQPTGSNQPQHF. The CDR3 DNA reads as TGTGCCAGCAGTCAACCGACAGGCTCCAATCAGCCCCAGCATTTT.

This chain connects TRBV30 to TRBJ2-7; a possible D gene is TRBD2 (6 bases). Germline CDR1 is GTSNPN and CDR2 is SVGIG (reference sequence). The CDR3 consists of 14 residues. V was shortened by 1 base and J by 2 bases, with 12 bases between the two germline ends. In nucleotides, the CDR3 is TGTGCCTGGAGTGAAGGGGACTCTACCTACGAGCAGTACTTC. It encodes CAWSEGDSTYEQYF.

The V and J genes are TRBV29-1 and TRBJ1-3; D is possibly TRBD1 (6 bases). V shed 5 bases and J shed 3 bases, with 11 bases lying between them. The CDR3 contains 13 residues. The V gene's germline CDR1 is SQVTM and CDR2 ANQGSEA. The CDR3 nucleotides are TGCAGCGTTTGGGGGGCTGGTGGAAACACCATATATTTT. Protein: CSVWGAGGNTIYF.

This chain joins TRBV4-3 and TRBJ2-4; D might be TRBD2 (7 bases). This CDR3 spans 18 amino acids. Germline V gene data show CDR1 as LGHNA and CDR2 as YSLEER. V was clipped by 0 bases and J by 3 bases, with 18 bases between them. In nucleotides, the CDR3 is TGCGCCAGCAGCCAAGAAGGGGGGGGGAGGAGAGGCAAAAACATTCAGTACTTC. It specifies CASSQEGGGRRGKNIQYF.

The chain links TRBV21-1 to TRBJ2-3; the listed D gene, TRBD2, was not tested against the DNA. TRBV21-1 is a pseudogene. This CDR3 comprises 14 residues. The CDR3 protein is CASSKGRETDTQYF. In nucleotides, the CDR3 is TGTGCCAGCAGCAAAGGACGGGAGACAGATACGCAGTATTTT.

V gene TRBV7-9 combines with J gene TRBJ1-5, with no clear D. CDR1 and CDR2 (germline): SEHNR, FQNEAQ (reference sequence). The V end was cut by 1 base, the J end by 5 bases, with 6 bases between. This CDR3 has 13 amino acids. The CDR3 is CASSLEVDQPQHF. As DNA, the CDR3 is TGTGCCAGCAGCTTAGAGGTGGATCAGCCCCAGCATTTT.

The CDR3 DNA follows: TGTGCCAGCAGTTCCGAAGGGGCCCAGGAGACCCAGTACTTC. It yields the protein CASSSEGAQETQYF. The chain uses TRBV27 and TRBJ2-5, with D possibly TRBD1 on 5 matching bases. The CDR3 extends over 14 amino acids. Trimming left V 4 bases short and J 5 bases short, with 14 bases between. The germline CDR1 and CDR2 sequences are MNHEY and SMNVEV (reference sequence).

The genes are TRBV27 and TRBJ1-2; no firm D call. Germline values: CDR1 MNHEY, CDR2 SMNVEV (reference sequence). This CDR3 has 14 amino acids. V gave up 2 bases and J gave up 2 bases, with 9 bases separating them. The DNA for the CDR3 is TGTGCCAGCAGTTTACACGGCAGGAACTATGGCTACACCTTC. Amino acids: CASSLHGRNYGYTF.